This T cell receptor (beta chain) emerged from a study of immune cell composition in non-small cell lung cancer. Study-wide background: Lung adenocarcinoma or squamous carcinoma made up most tumours.

V lost 4 bases, J lost 4 bases, and 14 bases lay in between. Germline V CDR1 and CDR2: LNHDA, SQIVND (reference sequence). This CDR3 has 15 amino acids. General study findings and limits: Tumour-reactive clones were not shown to match dominant in vivo tumour clones. Roughly 80% of squamous and 30% to 40% of adenocarcinoma cases had tumour-associated clones >0.5%.

TCRdb keeps only in-frame clones here, not all; method: immunoSEQ multiplex PCR. The repertoire holds a few thousand clones, with 72% as singletons. This clone was seen a handful of times. The antigen is unknown. The specimen sequenced was lung tumor tissue. This receptor was identified in a human donor with non-small cell lung cancer. The chain uses TRBV19 and TRBJ2-1; tentative D call: TRBD2 (5 bases). In DNA form, the CDR3 reads TGTGCCAGTAGTAGTGTAGCGTGGGCTTACAATGAGCAGTTCTTC. This encodes CASSSVAWAYNEQFF.